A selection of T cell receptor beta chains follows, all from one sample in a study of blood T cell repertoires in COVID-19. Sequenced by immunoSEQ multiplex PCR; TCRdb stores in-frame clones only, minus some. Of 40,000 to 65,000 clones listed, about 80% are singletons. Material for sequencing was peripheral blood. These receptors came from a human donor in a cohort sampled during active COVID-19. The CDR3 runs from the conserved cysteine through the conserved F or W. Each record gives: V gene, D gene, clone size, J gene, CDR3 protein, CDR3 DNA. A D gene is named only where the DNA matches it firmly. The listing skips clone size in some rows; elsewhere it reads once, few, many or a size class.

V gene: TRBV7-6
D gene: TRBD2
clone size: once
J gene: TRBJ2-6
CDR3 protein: CASRQRGARGANVLTF
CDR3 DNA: TGTGCCAGCCGCCAGCGGGGGGCGCGGGGGGCCAACGTCCTGACTTTC

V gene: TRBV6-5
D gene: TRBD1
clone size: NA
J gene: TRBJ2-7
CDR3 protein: CASSYSPQGEHEQYF
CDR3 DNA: TGTGCCAGCAGTTACAGCCCACAGGGGGAACACGAGCAGTACTTC

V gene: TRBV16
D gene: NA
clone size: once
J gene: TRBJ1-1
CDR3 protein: CASSQSGNLEAFF
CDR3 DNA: TGTGCCAGCAGCCAATCCGGGAATCTTGAAGCTTTCTTT

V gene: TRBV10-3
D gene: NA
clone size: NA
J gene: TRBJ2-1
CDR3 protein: CAISGDMSEQFF
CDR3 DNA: TGTGCCATCAGTGGCGACATGTCTGAGCAGTTCTTC

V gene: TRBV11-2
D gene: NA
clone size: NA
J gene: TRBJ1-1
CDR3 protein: CASSPRQAKVTEAFF
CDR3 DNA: TGTGCCAGCAGCCCCAGGCAGGCAAAGGTTACTGAAGCTTTCTTT

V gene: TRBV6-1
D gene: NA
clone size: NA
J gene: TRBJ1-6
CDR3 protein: CASSAPAGVIVNSPLHF
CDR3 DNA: TGTGCCAGCAGTGCCCCCGCAGGGGTTATCGTCAATTCACCCCTCCACTTT

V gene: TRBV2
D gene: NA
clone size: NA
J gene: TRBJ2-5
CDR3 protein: CASSDHREGRETQYF
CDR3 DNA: TGTGCCAGCAGTGATCACAGGGAAGGGAGAGAGACCCAGTACTTC

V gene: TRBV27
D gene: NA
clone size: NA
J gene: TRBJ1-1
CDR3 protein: CASSLQGRGNTEAFF
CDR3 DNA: TGTGCCAGCAGTTTACAGGGGAGGGGGAACACTGAAGCTTTCTTT

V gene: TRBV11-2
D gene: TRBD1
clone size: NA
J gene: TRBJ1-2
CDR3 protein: CASSLGTGIKDGYTF
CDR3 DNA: TGTGCCAGCAGCTTAGGGACAGGGATTAAGGATGGCTACACCTTC

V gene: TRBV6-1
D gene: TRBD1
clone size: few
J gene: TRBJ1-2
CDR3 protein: CASSEQGDYGYTF
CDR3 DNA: TGTGCCAGCAGTGAACAGGGGGACTATGGCTACACCTTC

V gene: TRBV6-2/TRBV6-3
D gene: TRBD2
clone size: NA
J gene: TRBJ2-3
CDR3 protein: CASSIPSGGADTQYF
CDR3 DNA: TGTGCCAGCAGTATCCCTAGCGGGGGGGCTGATACGCAGTATTTT